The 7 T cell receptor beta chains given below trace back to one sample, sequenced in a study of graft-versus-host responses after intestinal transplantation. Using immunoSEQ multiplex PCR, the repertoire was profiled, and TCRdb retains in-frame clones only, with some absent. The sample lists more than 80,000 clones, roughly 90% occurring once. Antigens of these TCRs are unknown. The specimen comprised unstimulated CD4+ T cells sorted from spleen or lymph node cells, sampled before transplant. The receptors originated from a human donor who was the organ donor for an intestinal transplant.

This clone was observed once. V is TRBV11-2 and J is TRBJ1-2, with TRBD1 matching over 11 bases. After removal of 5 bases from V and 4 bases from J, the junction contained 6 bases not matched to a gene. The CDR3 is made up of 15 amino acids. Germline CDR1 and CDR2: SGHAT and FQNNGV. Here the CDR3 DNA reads TGTGCCAGCAGCGCGGCCGGGACAGGGGGCTATGGCTACACCTTC. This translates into CASSAAGTGGYGYTF.

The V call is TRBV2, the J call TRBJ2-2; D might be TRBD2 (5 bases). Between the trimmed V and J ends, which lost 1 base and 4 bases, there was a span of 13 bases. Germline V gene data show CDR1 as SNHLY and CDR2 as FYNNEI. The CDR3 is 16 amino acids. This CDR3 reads CASSEVTTRATGELFF. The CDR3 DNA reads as TGTGCCAGCAGTGAAGTAACTACTAGGGCCACCGGGGAGCTGTTTTTT.

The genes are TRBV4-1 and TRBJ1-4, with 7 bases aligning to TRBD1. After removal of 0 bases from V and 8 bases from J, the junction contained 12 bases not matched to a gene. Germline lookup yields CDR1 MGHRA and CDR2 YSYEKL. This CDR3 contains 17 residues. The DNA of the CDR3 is TGCGCCAGCAGCCAAGATTCCCTGACAGGGCAAAGGGAAAAACTGTTTTTT. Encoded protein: CASSQDSLTGQREKLFF.

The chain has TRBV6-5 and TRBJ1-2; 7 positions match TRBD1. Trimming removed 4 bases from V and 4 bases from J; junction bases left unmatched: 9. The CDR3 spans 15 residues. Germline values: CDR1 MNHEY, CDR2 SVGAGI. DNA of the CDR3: TGTGCCAGCAGTTCCACTCAGACAGGGATCTATGGCTACACCTTC. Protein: CASSSTQTGIYGYTF.

CDR3 nucleotide sequence: TGCGCCAGCAGCCAGGCGAGAGGTACAACCGGGGAGCTGTTTTTT. The encoded protein is CASSQARGTTGELFF. This sequence joins TRBV4-1 and TRBJ2-2; D gene ambiguous. V was clipped by 3 bases and J by 5 bases, with 13 bases between them. The CDR3 length is 15 residues. In germline, CDR1 is MGHRA, CDR2 YSYEKL.

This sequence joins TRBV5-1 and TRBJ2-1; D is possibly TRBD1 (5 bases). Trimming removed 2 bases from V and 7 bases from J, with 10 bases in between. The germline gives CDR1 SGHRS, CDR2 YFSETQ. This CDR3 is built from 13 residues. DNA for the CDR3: TGCGCCAGCAGCTTACCAGGGAAGAATGAGCAGTTCTTC. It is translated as CASSLPGKNEQFF.

CDR3 nucleotide sequence: TGTGCCAGCAGCTGGACTAGCGGGATAGATACGCAGTATTTT. It encodes CASSWTSGIDTQYF. V is TRBV7-6 and J is TRBJ2-3, with 12 bases aligning to TRBD2. Germline V CDR1 and CDR2: SGHVS, FNYEAQ. The CDR3 extends over 14 amino acids. V lost 4 bases and J lost 5; bases outside the gene matches: 1.